The clone carrying this T cell receptor beta chain was observed once. Its antigen is still unknown. These data belong to a study of Ad26.COV2.S vaccination and SARS-CoV-2 variants. Study-level information: Donor was one of the participants in the Ad26.COV2.S arm of the COV1001 trial. The study gave Ad26.COV2.S intramuscularly, once or twice 56 days apart.

V was pared by 8 bases and J by 7 bases, with 15 bases between. The CDR3 contains 12 residues. Germline V gene sequence: CDR1 MDHEN, CDR2 SYDVKM. The treatment denotes: 19 received Ad26.COV2.S at low or high dose, single or two shots; roughly five received placebo; per-sample allocation not given. Samples came from day 63 after the first vaccine or placebo injection. Study results and caveats: Vaccine recipients and placebo recipients showed similar non-spike TCR breadth. Researchers cautioned that TCR breadth and depth analyses may have underestimated total T cell responses.

The table came from immunoSEQ multiplex PCR; TCRdb's copy has only in-frame clones and leaves some out. This sample has about 400,000 clones, with 75% to 90% found just once. The sample consisted of peripheral blood, taken in a trial of Ad26.COV2.S vaccine versus placebo. V gene TRBV28 combines with J gene TRBJ2-7; no clear D gene. The sequence came from a person between 18 and 59 years old who received the Ad26.COV2.S COVID-19 vaccine or a placebo. CDR3 amino acids: CASSLTLGEQYF. In DNA form, the CDR3 reads TGTGCCAGCTCACTCACCCTGGGGGAGCAGTACTTC.